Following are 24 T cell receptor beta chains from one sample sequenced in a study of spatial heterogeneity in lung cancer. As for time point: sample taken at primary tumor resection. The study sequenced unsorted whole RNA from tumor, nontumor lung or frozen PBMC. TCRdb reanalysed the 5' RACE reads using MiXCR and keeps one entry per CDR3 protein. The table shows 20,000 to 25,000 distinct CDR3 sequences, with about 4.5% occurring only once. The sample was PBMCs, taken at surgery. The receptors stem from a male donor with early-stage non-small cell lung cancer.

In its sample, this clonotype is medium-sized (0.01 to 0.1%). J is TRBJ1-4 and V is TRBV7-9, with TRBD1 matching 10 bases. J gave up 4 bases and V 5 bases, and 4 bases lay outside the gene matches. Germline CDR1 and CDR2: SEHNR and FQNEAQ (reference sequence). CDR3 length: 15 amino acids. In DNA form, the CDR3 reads TGTGCCAGCAGCGGCTGGACAGGGGGTAATGAAAAACTGTTTTTT. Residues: CASSGWTGGNEKLFF.

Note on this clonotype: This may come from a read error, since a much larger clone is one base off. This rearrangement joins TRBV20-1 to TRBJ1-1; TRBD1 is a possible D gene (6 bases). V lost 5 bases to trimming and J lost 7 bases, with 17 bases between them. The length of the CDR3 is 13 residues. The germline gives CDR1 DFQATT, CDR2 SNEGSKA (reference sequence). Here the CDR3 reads CSAARQGQIEAFF. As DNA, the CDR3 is TGCAGTGCTGCCCGCCAGGGGCAAATTGAAGCTTTCTTT.

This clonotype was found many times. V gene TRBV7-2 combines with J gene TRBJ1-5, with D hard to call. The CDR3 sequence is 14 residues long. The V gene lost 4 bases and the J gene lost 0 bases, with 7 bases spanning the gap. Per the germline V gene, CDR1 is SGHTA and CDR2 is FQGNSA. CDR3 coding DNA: TGTGCCAGCAGCTCACTGTATAGCAATCAGCCCCAGCATTTT. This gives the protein CASSSLYSNQPQHF.

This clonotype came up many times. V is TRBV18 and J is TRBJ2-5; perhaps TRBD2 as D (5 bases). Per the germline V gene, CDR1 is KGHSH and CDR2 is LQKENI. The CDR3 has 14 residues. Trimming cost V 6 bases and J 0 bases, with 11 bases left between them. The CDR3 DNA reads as TGTGCCAGCTCCGCCCTCGGGGACCAAGAGACCCAGTACTTC. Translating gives CASSALGDQETQYF.

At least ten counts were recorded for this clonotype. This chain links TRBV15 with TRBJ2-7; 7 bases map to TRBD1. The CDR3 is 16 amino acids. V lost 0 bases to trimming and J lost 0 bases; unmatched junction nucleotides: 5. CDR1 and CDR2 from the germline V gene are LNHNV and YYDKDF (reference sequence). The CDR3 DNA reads TGTGCCACCAGCAGAGAAAGGGACAGCCTCTCCTACGAGCAGTACTTC. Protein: CATSRERDSLSYEQYF.

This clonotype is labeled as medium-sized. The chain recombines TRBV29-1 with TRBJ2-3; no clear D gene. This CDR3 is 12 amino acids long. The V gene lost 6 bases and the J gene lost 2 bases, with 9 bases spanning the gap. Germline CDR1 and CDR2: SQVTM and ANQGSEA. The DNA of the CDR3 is TGCAGCGTCTCCGGCTTCACAGATACGCAGTATTTT. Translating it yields CSVSGFTDTQYF.

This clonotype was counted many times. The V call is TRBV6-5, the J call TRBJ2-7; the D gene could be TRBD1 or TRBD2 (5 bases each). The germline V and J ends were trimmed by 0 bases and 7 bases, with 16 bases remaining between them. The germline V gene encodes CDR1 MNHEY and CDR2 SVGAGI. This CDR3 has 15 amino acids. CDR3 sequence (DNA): TGTGCCAGCAGTTACTCGAACCACGCTTGGGGGGAGCAGTACTTC. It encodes CASSYSNHAWGEQYF.

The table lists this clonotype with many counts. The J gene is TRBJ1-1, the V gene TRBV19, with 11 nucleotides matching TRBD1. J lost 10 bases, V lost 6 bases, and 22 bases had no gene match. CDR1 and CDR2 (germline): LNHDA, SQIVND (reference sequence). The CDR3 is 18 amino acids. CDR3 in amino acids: CASSQTGTGGFKHVGAFF. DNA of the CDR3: TGTGCCAGTAGCCAAACCGGGACAGGGGGTTTTAAACACGTCGGAGCTTTCTTT. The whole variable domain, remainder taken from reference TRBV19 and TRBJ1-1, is DGGITQSPKYLFRKEGQNVTLSCEQNLNHDAMYWYRQDPGQGLRLIYYSQIVNDFQKGDIAEGYSVSREKKESFPLTVTSAQKNPTAFYLCASSQTGTGGFKHVGAFFGQGTRLTVV.

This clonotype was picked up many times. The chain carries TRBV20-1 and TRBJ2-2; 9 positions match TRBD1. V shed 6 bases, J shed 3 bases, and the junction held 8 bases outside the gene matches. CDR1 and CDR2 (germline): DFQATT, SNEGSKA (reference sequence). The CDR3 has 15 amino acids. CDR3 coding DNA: TGCAGTGCACTCGGACAGGGGCGGTACACCGGGGAGCTGTTTTTT. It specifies CSALGQGRYTGELFF.

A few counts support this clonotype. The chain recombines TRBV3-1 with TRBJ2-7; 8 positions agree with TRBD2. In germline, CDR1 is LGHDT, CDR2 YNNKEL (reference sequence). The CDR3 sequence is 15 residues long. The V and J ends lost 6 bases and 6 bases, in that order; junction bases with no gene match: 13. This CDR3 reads CASSFGGGPLGEQYF. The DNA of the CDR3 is TGTGCCAGCAGTTTTGGCGGGGGGCCCCTCGGCGAGCAGTACTTC.

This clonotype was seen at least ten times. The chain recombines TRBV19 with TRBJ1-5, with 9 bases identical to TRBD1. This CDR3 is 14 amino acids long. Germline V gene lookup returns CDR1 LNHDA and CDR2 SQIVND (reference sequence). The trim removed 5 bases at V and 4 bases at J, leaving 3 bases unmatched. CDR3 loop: CASSPGTGNQPQHF. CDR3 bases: TGTGCCAGTAGTCCCGGGACAGGGAATCAGCCCCAGCATTTT. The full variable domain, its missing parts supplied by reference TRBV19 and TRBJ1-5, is DGGITQSPKYLFRKEGQNVTLSCEQNLNHDAMYWYRQDPGQGLRLIYYSQIVNDFQKGDIAEGYSVSREKKESFPLTVTSAQKNPTAFYLCASSPGTGNQPQHFGDGTRLSIL.

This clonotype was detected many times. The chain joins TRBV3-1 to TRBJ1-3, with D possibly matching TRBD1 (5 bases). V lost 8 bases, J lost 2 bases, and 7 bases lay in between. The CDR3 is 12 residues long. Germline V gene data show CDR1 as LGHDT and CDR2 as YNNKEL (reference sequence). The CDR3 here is CASRDAGNTIYF. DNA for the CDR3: TGTGCCAGCCGGGACGCTGGAAACACCATATATTTT.

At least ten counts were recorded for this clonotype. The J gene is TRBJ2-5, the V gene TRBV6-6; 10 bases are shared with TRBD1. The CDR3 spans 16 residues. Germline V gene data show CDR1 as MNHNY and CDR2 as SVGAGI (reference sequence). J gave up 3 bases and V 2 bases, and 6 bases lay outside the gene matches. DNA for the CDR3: TGTGCCAGCAGTTACCCGGGACAGGGGAAGAAAGAGACCCAGTACTTC. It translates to CASSYPGQGKKETQYF.

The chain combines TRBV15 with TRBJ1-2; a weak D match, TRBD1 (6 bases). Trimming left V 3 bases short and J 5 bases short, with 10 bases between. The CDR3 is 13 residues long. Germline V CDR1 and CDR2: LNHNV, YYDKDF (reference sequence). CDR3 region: CATSRTGLYGYTF. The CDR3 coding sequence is TGTGCCACCAGCAGGACAGGCCTATATGGCTACACCTTC. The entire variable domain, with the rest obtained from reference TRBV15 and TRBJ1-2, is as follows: DAMVIQNPRYQVTQFGKPVTLSCSQTLNHNVMYWYQQKSSQAPKLLFHYYDKDFNNEADTPDNFQSRRPNTSFCFLDIRSPGLGDTAMYLCATSRTGLYGYTFGSGTRLTVV.

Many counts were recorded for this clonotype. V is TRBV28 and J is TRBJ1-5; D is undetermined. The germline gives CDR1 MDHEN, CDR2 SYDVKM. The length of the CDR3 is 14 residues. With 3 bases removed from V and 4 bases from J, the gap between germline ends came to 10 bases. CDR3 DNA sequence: TGTGCCAGCAGTTTTCCGCGAATTAATCAGCCCCAGCATTTT. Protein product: CASSFPRINQPQHF. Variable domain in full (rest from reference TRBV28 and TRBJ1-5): DVKVTQSSRYLVKRTGEKVFLECVQDMDHENMFWYRQDPGLGLRLIYFSYDVKMKEKGDIPEGYSVSREKKERFSLILESASTNQTSMYLCASSFPRINQPQHFGDGTRLSIL.

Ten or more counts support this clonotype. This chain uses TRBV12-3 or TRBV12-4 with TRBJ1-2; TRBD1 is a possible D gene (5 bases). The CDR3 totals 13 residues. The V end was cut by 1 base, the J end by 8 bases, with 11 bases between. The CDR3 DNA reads TGTGCCAGCAGTTTAGGGCAGGGAATGGGCTACACCTTC. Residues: CASSLGQGMGYTF.

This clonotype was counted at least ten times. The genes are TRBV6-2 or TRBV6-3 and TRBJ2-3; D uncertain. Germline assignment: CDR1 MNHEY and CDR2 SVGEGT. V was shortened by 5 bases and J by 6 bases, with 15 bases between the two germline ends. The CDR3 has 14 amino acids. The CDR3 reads CASSTNRLGDTQYF. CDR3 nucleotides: TGTGCCAGCAGTACTAATCGGCTGGGGGATACGCAGTATTTT.

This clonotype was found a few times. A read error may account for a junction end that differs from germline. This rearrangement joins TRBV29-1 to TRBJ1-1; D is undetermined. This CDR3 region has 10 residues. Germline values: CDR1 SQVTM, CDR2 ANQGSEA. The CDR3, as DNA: TGCAGCGTTTTTGACACTCAAGCTTTCTTT. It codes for CSVFDTQAFF.

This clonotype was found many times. CDR3: CASSLGTAAQETQYF. The CDR3 region has the DNA TGCGCCAGCAGCTTGGGGACGGCAGCCCAAGAGACCCAGTACTTC. The chain is built from TRBV5-1 and TRBJ2-5; D gene ambiguous. V was trimmed by 0 bases and J by 1 base, leaving 10 bases between them. Germline CDR1 is SGHRS and CDR2 is YFSETQ. This CDR3 region has 15 residues.

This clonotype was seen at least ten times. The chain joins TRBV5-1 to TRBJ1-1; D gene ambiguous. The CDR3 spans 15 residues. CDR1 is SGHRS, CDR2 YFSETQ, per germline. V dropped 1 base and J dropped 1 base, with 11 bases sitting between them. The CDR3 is CASSLPRTSNTEAFF. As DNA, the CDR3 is TGCGCCAGCAGCTTGCCCAGGACCTCGAACACTGAAGCTTTCTTT.

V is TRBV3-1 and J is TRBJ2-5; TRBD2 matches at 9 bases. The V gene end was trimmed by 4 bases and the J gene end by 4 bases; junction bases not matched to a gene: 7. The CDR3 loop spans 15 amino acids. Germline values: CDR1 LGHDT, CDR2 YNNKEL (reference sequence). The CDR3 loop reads CASSRMLTSGETQYF. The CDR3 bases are TGTGCCAGCAGCCGAATGCTGACTAGCGGAGAGACCCAGTACTTC.

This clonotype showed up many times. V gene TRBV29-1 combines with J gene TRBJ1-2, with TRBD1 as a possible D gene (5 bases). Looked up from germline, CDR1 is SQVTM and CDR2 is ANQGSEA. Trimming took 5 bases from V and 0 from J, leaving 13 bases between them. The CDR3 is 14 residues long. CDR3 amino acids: CSVTGDPTNYGYTF. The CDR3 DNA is TGCAGCGTTACGGGGGATCCGACTAACTATGGCTACACCTTC.

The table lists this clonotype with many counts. For the CDR3, the DNA is TGTGCCAGCAGGGGCCGGGGGGCTCCCCCCTACGAGCAGTACTTC. Its translation: CASRGRGAPPYEQYF. The V gene is TRBV28, the J gene TRBJ2-7; D may be TRBD2 (7 bases). CDR1 MDHEN and CDR2 SYDVKM come from the germline V gene. Trimming took off 6 bases at V and 2 bases at J, with 17 bases between the two ends. The CDR3 runs to 15 residues. The entire variable domain, with the rest obtained from reference TRBV28 and TRBJ2-7, is as follows: DVKVTQSSRYLVKRTGEKVFLECVQDMDHENMFWYRQDPGLGLRLIYFSYDVKMKEKGDIPEGYSVSREKKERFSLILESASTNQTSMYLCASRGRGAPPYEQYFGPGTRLTVT.

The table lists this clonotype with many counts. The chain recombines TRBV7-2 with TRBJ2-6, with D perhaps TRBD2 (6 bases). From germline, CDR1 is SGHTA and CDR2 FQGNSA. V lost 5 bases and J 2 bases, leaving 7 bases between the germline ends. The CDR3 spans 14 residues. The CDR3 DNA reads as TGTGCCAGCAGCCCTAGCGCTGGGGCCAACGTCCTGACTTTC. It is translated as CASSPSAGANVLTF.